One and the same sample provided the 2 T cell receptor beta chains below, sequenced in a study of long-term antiretroviral therapy in people with HIV. Runs used v3.0 of the immunoSEQ assay and were done at survey level. Sequencing was performed with immunoSEQ multiplex PCR; in TCRdb, only in-frame clones are kept and a portion is missing. The sample carries some 25,000 clones, just over 85% recorded once. The sample was unsorted PBMCs, taken about 4.5 years after starting antiretroviral therapy. These receptors were collected from a young man with HIV.

V usage is TRBV6-1 and J usage is TRBJ2-3; D is unclear. Germline CDR1 reads MNHNS; CDR2 reads SASEGT. The CDR3 totals 14 residues. Trimming removed 3 bases from V and 2 bases from J, with 9 bases in between. CDR3 in amino acids: CASSEGTHTDTQYF. The CDR3 DNA is TGTGCCAGCAGTGAGGGCACCCACACAGATACGCAGTATTTT.

About this clone: Different DNA sequences within this sample yield the same CDR3. V gene TRBV2 combines with J gene TRBJ2-5; D is tentatively TRBD1 or TRBD2 (7 bases each). V was pared by 3 bases and J by 4 bases, with 15 bases between. CDR3 length equals 15 residues. CDR1 is SNHLY and CDR2 is FYNNEI in the germline V gene. The CDR3 bases are TGTGCCAGCAGTGATGGGGGAGGGGGCGGAGAGACCCAGTACTTC. Residues: CASSDGGGGGETQYF.